This T cell receptor beta chain was recorded in a study of STAT5B mutations in CD4+ large granular lymphocyte leukemia. Germline CDR1 reads SNHLY; CDR2 reads FYNNEI. The ends were cut back, 6 bases at V and 0 bases at J, with 6 bases in the middle. The CDR3 runs to 13 residues. Here immunoSEQ multiplex PCR was the method, and the copy in TCRdb shows in-frame clones only, minus some. The sample includes around 33,000 clones, around 89% seen only once; the top ten take roughly 0.95%. The genes are TRBV2 and TRBJ1-5; no firm D call. The receptor's source is a human donor in good health. Sequences were obtained from CD4+ T cells from blood buffy coats. CDR3 protein: CASSWDSNQPQHF. CDR3 DNA: TGTGCCAGCAGCTGGGATAGCAATCAGCCCCAGCATTTT.